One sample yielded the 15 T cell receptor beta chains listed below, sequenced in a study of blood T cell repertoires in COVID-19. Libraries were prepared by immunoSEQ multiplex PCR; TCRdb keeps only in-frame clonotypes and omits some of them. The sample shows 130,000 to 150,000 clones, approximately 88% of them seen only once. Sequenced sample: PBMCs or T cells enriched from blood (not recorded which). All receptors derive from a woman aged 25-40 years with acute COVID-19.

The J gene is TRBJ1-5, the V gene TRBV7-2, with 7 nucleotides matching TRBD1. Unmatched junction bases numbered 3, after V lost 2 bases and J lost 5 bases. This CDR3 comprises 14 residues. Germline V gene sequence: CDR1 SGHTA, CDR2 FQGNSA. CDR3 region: CASSLRQGYQPQHF. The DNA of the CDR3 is TGTGCCAGCAGCTTACGACAGGGTTATCAGCCCCAGCATTTT.

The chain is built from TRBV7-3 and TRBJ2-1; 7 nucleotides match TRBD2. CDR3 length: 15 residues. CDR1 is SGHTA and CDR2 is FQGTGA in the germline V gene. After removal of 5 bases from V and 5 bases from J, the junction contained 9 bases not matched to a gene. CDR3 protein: CASSASGGSNNEQFF. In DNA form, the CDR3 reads TGTGCCAGCAGCGCTAGCGGTGGCTCAAACAATGAGCAGTTCTTC.

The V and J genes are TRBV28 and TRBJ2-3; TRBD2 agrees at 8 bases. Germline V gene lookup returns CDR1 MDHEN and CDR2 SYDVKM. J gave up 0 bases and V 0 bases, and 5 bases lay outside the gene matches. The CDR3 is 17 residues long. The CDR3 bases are TGTGCCAGCAGTTTATGGTCACTAGCGGCTAGCACAGATACGCAGTATTTT. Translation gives CASSLWSLAASTDTQYF.

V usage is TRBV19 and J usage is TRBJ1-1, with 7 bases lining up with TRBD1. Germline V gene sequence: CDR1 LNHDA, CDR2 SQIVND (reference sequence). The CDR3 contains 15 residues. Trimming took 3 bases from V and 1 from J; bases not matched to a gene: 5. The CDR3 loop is CASSIGQARNTEAFF. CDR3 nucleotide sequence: TGTGCCAGTAGTATCGGACAGGCCAGGAACACTGAAGCTTTCTTT.

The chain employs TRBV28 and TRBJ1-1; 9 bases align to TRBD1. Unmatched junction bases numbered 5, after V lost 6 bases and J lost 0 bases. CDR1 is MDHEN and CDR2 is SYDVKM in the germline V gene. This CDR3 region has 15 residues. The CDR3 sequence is CASRRTGALNTEAFF. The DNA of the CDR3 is TGTGCCAGCAGGAGGACAGGGGCGCTGAACACTGAAGCTTTCTTT.

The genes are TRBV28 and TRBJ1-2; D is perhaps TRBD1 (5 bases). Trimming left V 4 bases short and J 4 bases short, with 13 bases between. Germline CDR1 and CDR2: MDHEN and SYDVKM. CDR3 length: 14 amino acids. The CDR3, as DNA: TGTGCCAGCAGTTCCCCTCCGGGGGGCTATGGCTACACCTTC. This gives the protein CASSSPPGGYGYTF.

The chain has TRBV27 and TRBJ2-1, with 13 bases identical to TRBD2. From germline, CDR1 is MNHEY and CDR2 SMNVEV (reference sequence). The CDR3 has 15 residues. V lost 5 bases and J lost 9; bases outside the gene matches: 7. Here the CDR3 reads CASSPGLAGVGEQFF. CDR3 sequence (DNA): TGTGCCAGCAGTCCTGGACTAGCGGGAGTGGGTGAGCAGTTCTTC.

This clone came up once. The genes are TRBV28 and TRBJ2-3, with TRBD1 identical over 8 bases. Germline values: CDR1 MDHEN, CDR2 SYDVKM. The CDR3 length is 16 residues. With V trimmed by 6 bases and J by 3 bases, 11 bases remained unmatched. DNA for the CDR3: TGTGCCAGCAGGCGCAGGGGGCATTATGGAACAGATACGCAGTATTTT. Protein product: CASRRRGHYGTDTQYF. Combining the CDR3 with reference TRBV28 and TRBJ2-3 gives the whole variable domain DVKVTQSSRYLVKRTGEKVFLECVQDMDHENMFWYRQDPGLGLRLIYFSYDVKMKEKGDIPEGYSVSREKKERFSLILESASTNQTSMYLCASRRRGHYGTDTQYFGPGTRLTVL.

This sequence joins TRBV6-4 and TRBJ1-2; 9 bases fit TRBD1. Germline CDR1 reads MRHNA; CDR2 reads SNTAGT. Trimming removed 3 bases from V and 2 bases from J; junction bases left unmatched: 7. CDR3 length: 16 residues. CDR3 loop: CASSEAPGQGNYGYTF. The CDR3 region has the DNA TGTGCCAGCAGTGAAGCACCGGGACAGGGAAACTATGGCTACACCTTC.

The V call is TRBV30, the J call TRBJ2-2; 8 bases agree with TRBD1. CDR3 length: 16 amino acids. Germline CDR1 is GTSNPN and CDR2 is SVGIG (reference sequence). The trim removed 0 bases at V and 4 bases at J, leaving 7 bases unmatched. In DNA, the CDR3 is TGTGCCTGGAGTGTACCCCAGGGGGCTAGCACCGGGGAGCTGTTTTTT. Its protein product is CAWSVPQGASTGELFF.

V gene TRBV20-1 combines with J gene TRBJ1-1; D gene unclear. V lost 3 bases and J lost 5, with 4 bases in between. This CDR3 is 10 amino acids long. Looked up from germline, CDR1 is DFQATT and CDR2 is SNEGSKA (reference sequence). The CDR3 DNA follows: TGCAGTGCTAGGCGGACTGAAGCTTTCTTT. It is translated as CSARRTEAFF.

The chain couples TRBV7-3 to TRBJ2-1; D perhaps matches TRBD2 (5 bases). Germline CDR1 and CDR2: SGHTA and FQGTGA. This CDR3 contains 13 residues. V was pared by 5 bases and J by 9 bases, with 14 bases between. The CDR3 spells CASSLGSLGEQFF. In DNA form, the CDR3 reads TGTGCCAGCAGCCTAGGGAGTCTCGGTGAGCAGTTCTTC. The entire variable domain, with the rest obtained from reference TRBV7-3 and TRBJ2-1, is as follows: GAGVSQTPSNKVTEKGKYVELRCDPISGHTALYWYRQSLGQGPEFLIYFQGTGAADDSGLPNDRFFAVRPEGSVSTLKIQRTERGDSAVYLCASSLGSLGEQFFGPGTRLTVL.

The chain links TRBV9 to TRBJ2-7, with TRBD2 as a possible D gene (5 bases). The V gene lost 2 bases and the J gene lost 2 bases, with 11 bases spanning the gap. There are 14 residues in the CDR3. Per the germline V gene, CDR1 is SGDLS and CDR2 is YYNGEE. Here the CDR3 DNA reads TGTGCCAGCAGCGTGCAGAGGGTGCCCTACGAGCAGTACTTC. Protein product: CASSVQRVPYEQYF.

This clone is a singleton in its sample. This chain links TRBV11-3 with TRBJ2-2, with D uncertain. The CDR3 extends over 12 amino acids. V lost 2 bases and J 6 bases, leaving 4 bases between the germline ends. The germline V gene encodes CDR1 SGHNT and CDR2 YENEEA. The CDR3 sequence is CASSLRSGELFF. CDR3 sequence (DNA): TGTGCCAGCAGCTTACGTTCCGGGGAGCTGTTTTTT.

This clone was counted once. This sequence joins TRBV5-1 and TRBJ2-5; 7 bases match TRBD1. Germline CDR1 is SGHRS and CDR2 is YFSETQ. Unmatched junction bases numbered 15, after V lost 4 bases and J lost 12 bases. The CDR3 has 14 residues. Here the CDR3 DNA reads TGCGCCAGCAGCGCCGATATCGGACAGGAAATAAAGTACTTC. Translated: CASSADIGQEIKYF.